These 28 T cell receptor beta chains originate from one sample sequenced in a study of blood T cells in healthy people across ages. Primed by a sample-barcoded 5' primer and a J-beta primer mix, a second PCR proceeded for roughly 7 to 12 cycles. Each CDR3 protein is one row after TCRdb ran MiXCR on the 5' RACE reads. In the table there are 1.5 million to 2 million distinct CDR3 sequences, under 30% of which are singletons. Specimen: blood. Every receptor here comes from a woman in her 30s in good health.

In its sample, this clonotype was seen many times. The chain is built from TRBV29-1 and TRBJ2-4, with TRBD1 matching 11 bases. Per the germline V gene, CDR1 is SQVTM and CDR2 is ANQGSEA. CDR3 length equals 15 residues. Losses at the gene ends were 7 bases for V and 6 bases for J; bases not matched to a gene: 11. This CDR3 is CSARDRGRGGNIQYF. CDR3 sequence (DNA): TGCAGCGCCAGGGACAGGGGGAGAGGGGGAAACATTCAGTACTTC.

This clonotype was detected many times. The chain carries TRBV20-1 and TRBJ2-7; 7 bases map to TRBD1. The CDR3 contains 13 residues. Germline lookup yields CDR1 DFQATT and CDR2 SNEGSKA (reference sequence). With 3 bases clipped from V and 3 bases from J, the junction kept 5 bases outside the gene matches. The CDR3 loop reads CSAREGQDYEQYF. The CDR3 DNA reads TGCAGTGCTAGGGAAGGACAGGACTACGAGCAGTACTTC.

Note on this clonotype: Given a much more abundant clone one base away, this may be a read error. This chain uses TRBV20-1 with TRBJ2-3, with 8 positions matching TRBD1. With V trimmed by 6 bases and J by 4 bases, 15 bases remained unmatched. Germline-derived CDR1 and CDR2 are DFQATT and SNEGSKA (reference sequence). This CDR3 comprises 16 residues. The CDR3 sequence is CSARTTGESQPDTQYF. Here the CDR3 DNA reads TGCAGTGCCCGAACGACAGGGGAGTCTCAGCCAGATACGCAGTATTTT.

This clonotype was found a few times. The chain couples TRBV27 to TRBJ2-7; D possibly corresponds to TRBD1 (5 bases). The CDR3 has 15 residues. Germline V CDR1 and CDR2: MNHEY, SMNVEV (reference sequence). The germline V and J ends were trimmed by 5 bases and 0 bases, with 14 bases remaining between them. CDR3 coding DNA: TGTGCCAGCAGTACACAAGCCAGGGCCTCCTACGAGCAGTACTTC. This gives the protein CASSTQARASYEQYF.

This chain links TRBV10-3 with TRBJ2-3; D gene unclear. Germline V gives CDR1 ENHRY, CDR2 SYGVKD. The V end lost 10 bases, the J end lost 0 bases, and 11 bases lay between the germline ends. The CDR3 totals 13 residues. CDR3 nucleotides: TGTGCCAACACAAGCCTTAGCACAGATACGCAGTATTTT. This gives the protein CANTSLSTDTQYF.

This clonotype showed up just a few times. The chain is built from TRBV7-6 and TRBJ2-3; maybe TRBD1 (5 bases). V was pared by 5 bases and J by 2 bases, with 17 bases between. There are 16 residues in the CDR3. Germline V lookup: CDR1 SGHVS, CDR2 FNYEAQ. This CDR3 reads CASSKRQGATTDTQYF. The CDR3 DNA follows: TGTGCCAGCAGCAAGAGACAAGGGGCGACCACAGATACGCAGTATTTT.

Only a few counts were recorded for this clonotype. This chain connects TRBV7-2 to TRBJ1-5; D is possibly TRBD1 (6 bases). The germline V gene encodes CDR1 SGHTA and CDR2 FQGNSA. The CDR3 extends over 17 amino acids. V lost 1 base and J lost 0, with 13 bases in between. The CDR3 sequence: CASSLGGTPNSNQPQHF. CDR3 in DNA: TGTGCCAGCAGCTTAGGCGGGACACCAAATAGCAATCAGCCCCAGCATTTT.

CDR3 DNA sequence: TGTGCCAGTGGACCGCGGGAGAAGTCCTACAATGAGCAGTTCTTC. Encoded protein: CASGPREKSYNEQFF. J is TRBJ2-1 and V is TRBV9, with 7 bases identical to TRBD2. V lost 8 bases to trimming and J lost 1 base; unmatched junction nucleotides: 9. The CDR3 is 15 residues long. CDR1 and CDR2 (germline): SGDLS, YYNGEE.

The rearrangement uses TRBV2 and TRBJ2-1, with 9 bases matching TRBD2. The germline V gene has CDR1 SNHLY and CDR2 FYNNEI. The CDR3 length is 14 residues. V lost 6 bases to trimming and J lost 7 bases; unmatched junction nucleotides: 7. The CDR3 nucleotides read TGTGCCAGCAGCCCATCGCTAGCGGGGAATGAGCAGTTCTTC. Amino acids: CASSPSLAGNEQFF.

This chain connects TRBV11-2 to TRBJ2-7; no definite D call. The J call is doubtful: the DNA matches TRBJ2-4 better. Germline V gene lookup returns CDR1 SGHAT and CDR2 FQNNGV. The CDR3 totals 15 residues. CDR3 protein: CASSLEVGAKNIQYF. CDR3 in DNA: TGTGCCAGCAGCTTAGAAGTAGGGGCCAAAAACATTCAGTACTTC.

This chain links TRBV7-2 with TRBJ1-2; D is uncertain. V was shortened by 8 bases and J by 1 base, with 17 bases between the two germline ends. This CDR3 is built from 15 residues. Looked up from germline, CDR1 is SGHTA and CDR2 is FQGNSA. The CDR3 loop is CASVSSGRFNYGYTF. The CDR3 nucleotides are TGTGCCAGCGTCAGCTCGGGCAGGTTTAACTATGGCTACACCTTC.

The V and J genes are TRBV9 and TRBJ1-1; a possible D gene is TRBD1 (6 bases). Per the germline V gene, CDR1 is SGDLS and CDR2 is YYNGEE. CDR3 length: 16 residues. V was shortened by 0 bases and J by 4 bases, with 16 bases between the two germline ends. The DNA for the CDR3 is TGTGCCAGCAGCGTAGGCCCGGGGGGGCAAGGCACTGAAGCTTTCTTT. Translated: CASSVGPGGQGTEAFF.

This clonotype was detected many times. The chain carries TRBV27 and TRBJ1-2, with D tentatively TRBD1 (5 bases). The CDR3 length is 14 residues. CDR1 MNHEY and CDR2 SMNVEV come from the germline V gene (reference sequence). V lost 6 bases and J lost 1, with 12 bases in between. CDR3 protein: CASRTGGDNYGYTF. The CDR3 DNA reads TGTGCCAGCAGAACCGGGGGGGATAACTATGGCTACACCTTC.

This clonotype was seen more than once but under ten times. One junction end does not reproduce the germline sequence, and a read error may be involved. The V call is TRBV20-1, the J call TRBJ2-1, with TRBD2 matching 14 bases. This CDR3 spans 16 amino acids. The germline V gene encodes CDR1 DFQATT and CDR2 SNEGSKA (reference sequence). The CDR3 loop is CSARGGTSGGYNAQFF. CDR3 nucleotide sequence: TGCAGTGCTAGAGGAGGGACTAGCGGGGGATACAATGCGCAGTTCTTC.

This clonotype was observed at least ten times. This sequence joins TRBV20-1 and TRBJ2-1, with D perhaps TRBD2 (5 bases). Trimming left V 2 bases short and J 10 bases short, with 9 bases between. CDR3 length: 11 amino acids. CDR1 and CDR2 from the germline V gene are DFQATT and SNEGSKA (reference sequence). The CDR3 sequence: CSARSEREQFF. In DNA form, the CDR3 reads TGCAGTGCTAGAAGCGAGCGGGAGCAGTTCTTC.

The V call is TRBV7-9, the J call TRBJ2-4; D possibly matches TRBD1 or TRBD2 (5 bases each). Trimming took off 5 bases at V and 15 bases at J, with 20 bases between the two ends. Germline V gene sequence: CDR1 SEHNR, CDR2 FQNEAQ (reference sequence). The CDR3 length is 13 residues. The CDR3 sequence: CASSRISGTEAYF. The CDR3 DNA reads TGTGCCAGCAGCCGCATCTCTGGGACGGAGGCGTACTTC.

The J gene is TRBJ2-7, the V gene TRBV6-6; 9 bases are shared with TRBD1. Trimming at V came to 5 bases and at J to 5 bases, leaving 10 bases not matched to a gene. Germline-derived CDR1 and CDR2 are MNHNY and SVGAGI (reference sequence). The length of the CDR3 is 15 residues. CDR3 sequence reads: CASSISGTGNDEQYF. In nucleotides, the CDR3 is TGTGCCAGCAGTATTTCCGGGACAGGGAATGACGAGCAGTACTTC.

This clonotype was counted a few times. The chain couples TRBV12-3 or TRBV12-4 to TRBJ1-2; weak D call: TRBD1 (5 bases). The length of the CDR3 is 13 residues. Trimming pared 6 bases from V and 4 bases from J, leaving 12 bases between. The CDR3 nucleotides read TGTGCCAGCAGCACGGGACGGGTCTATGGCTACACCTTC. Its translation is CASSTGRVYGYTF.

This clonotype was found a few times. V is TRBV6-5 and J is TRBJ1-5; D is possibly TRBD1 (6 bases). Per the germline V gene, CDR1 is MNHEY and CDR2 is SVGAGI. V was pared by 5 bases and J by 1 base, with 15 bases between. The CDR3 runs 16 residues. The CDR3 sequence: CASSTLGTGSNQPQHF. For the CDR3, the DNA is TGTGCCAGCAGTACCCTCGGTACAGGGAGCAATCAGCCCCAGCATTTT.

To note about this clonotype: Given a much more abundant clone one base away, this may be a read error. The chain joins TRBV10-3 to TRBJ2-5; maybe TRBD1 (6 bases). TRBJ2-7 explains the end of the DNA better; the J call may be wrong. The CDR3 extends over 14 amino acids. Germline V gene data show CDR1 as ENHRY and CDR2 as SYGVKD. The CDR3 region is CAISKSGHLYEQYF. CDR3 coding DNA: TGTGCCATCAGTAAATCGGGACATCTATACGAGCAGTACTTC.

This clonotype was recorded a few times. The V and J genes are TRBV11-2 and TRBJ2-3, with 10 bases matching TRBD1. Germline CDR1 SGHAT, CDR2 FQNNGV. The CDR3 totals 15 residues. After removal of 5 bases from V and 5 bases from J, the junction contained 7 bases not matched to a gene. This chain's CDR3 is CASSGGTGVKDTQYF. In DNA, the CDR3 is TGTGCCAGCAGCGGAGGGACAGGGGTGAAAGATACGCAGTATTTT.

The J gene is TRBJ2-2, the V gene TRBV28; the match to TRBD2 covers 15 bases. Per germline, CDR1 MDHEN and CDR2 SYDVKM. The ends lost 5 bases at V and 8 bases at J; junction bases unmatched: 12. This CDR3 has 18 amino acids. The CDR3 sequence is CASSDDPGLAGGSGELFF. The CDR3 DNA is TGTGCCAGCAGTGACGACCCCGGACTAGCGGGGGGGTCAGGGGAGCTGTTTTTT.

The chain's CDR3 is CASSSEGPGTDTQYF. Written as DNA, the CDR3 is TGTGCCAGCAGTTCCGAGGGGCCGGGCACAGATACGCAGTATTTT. The gene calls are TRBV21-1 and TRBJ2-3; the listed D gene, TRBD1, was not tested against the DNA. TRBV21-1 is listed as a pseudogene. This CDR3 contains 15 residues.

The chain links TRBV5-6 to TRBJ1-6, with D tentatively TRBD1 (6 bases). The CDR3 is 14 residues long. From germline, CDR1 is SGHDT and CDR2 YYEEEE. V lost 6 bases and J 10 bases, leaving 17 bases between the germline ends. In nucleotides, the CDR3 is TGTGCCAGCAACCCTTACCAGGGGATCTCACCCCTCCACTTT. Protein product: CASNPYQGISPLHF.

The table lists this clonotype with a few counts. The chain combines TRBV24-1 with TRBJ1-2, with TRBD1 matching 8 bases. The CDR3 spans 13 residues. J lost 4 bases, V lost 3 bases, and 0 bases had no gene match. Germline CDR1 and CDR2: KGHDR and SFDVKD. Here the CDR3 reads CATSDDRGYGYTF. CDR3 DNA sequence: TGTGCCACCAGTGATGACAGGGGCTATGGCTACACCTTC.

Comment on this clonotype: A read error may be the cause here, since a much bigger clone is one base away. This chain joins TRBV7-2 and TRBJ2-7, with 11 bases aligning to TRBD2. CDR1 and CDR2 (germline): SGHTA, FQGNSA. This CDR3 has 14 residues. The CDR3 sequence is CVSSLTTSGSGQYF. In DNA, the CDR3 is TGTGTCAGCAGCTTGACCACTAGCGGGAGTGGGCAGTACTTC.

The gene calls are TRBV18 and TRBJ2-1; 11 nucleotides line up with TRBD2. Trimming took 2 bases from V and 6 from J; bases not matched to a gene: 6. This CDR3 spans 16 amino acids. Germline lookup yields CDR1 KGHSH and CDR2 LQKENI. DNA of the CDR3: TGTGCCAGCTCACCAATAACTAGCGGGAGAGGCAATGAGCAGTTCTTC. Translated: CASSPITSGRGNEQFF. Drawing the rest from reference TRBV18 and TRBJ2-1, the complete variable domain is NAGVMQNPRHLVRRRGQEARLRCSPMKGHSHVYWYRQLPEEGLKFMVYLQKENIIDESGMPKERFSAEFPKEGPSILRIQQVVRGDSAAYFCASSPITSGRGNEQFFGPGTRLTVL.

This clonotype was observed many times. The chain uses TRBV7-9 and TRBJ2-1; D unresolved. CDR1 SEHNR and CDR2 FQNEAQ come from the germline V gene (reference sequence). Trimming pared 5 bases from V and 0 bases from J, leaving 14 bases between. The CDR3 extends over 16 amino acids. In DNA, the CDR3 is TGTGCCAGCAGCCCACCCTCCGCAGACTCCTACAATGAGCAGTTCTTC. Its protein product is CASSPPSADSYNEQFF. The whole variable domain, remainder taken from reference TRBV7-9 and TRBJ2-1, is DTGVSQNPRHKITKRGQNVTFRCDPISEHNRLYWYRQTLGQGPEFLTYFQNEAQLEKSRLLSDRFSAERPKGSFSTLEIQRTEQGDSAMYLCASSPPSADSYNEQFFGPGTRLTVL.